These 18 T cell receptor beta chains were all obtained from the same sample, sequenced in a study of shared clonotypes between healthy human individuals. Naive CD8 cells lacked CD45RO and underwent positive selection for CCR7, leaving out terminally differentiated effector memory CD45RA+ cells. The repertoire was sequenced with immunoSEQ multiplex PCR; TCRdb's copy has only in-frame clones and lacks some. The sample has some 740,000 clones; roughly 92% are singletons. Sequencing was done on a sample of naive CD8+ T cells sorted from blood. The receptors were gathered from a man aged 30-40 years in good health.

Only one count was recorded for this clone. The genes are TRBV28 and TRBJ2-3; the match to TRBD1 covers 9 bases. Germline V lookup: CDR1 MDHEN, CDR2 SYDVKM. V gave up 5 bases and J gave up 4 bases; unmatched junction bases: 16. This CDR3 comprises 18 residues. The CDR3 DNA is TGTGCCAGCAGTCCCTACTCTGTGCGGGACAGGGATCCAGATACGCAGTATTTT. This translates into CASSPYSVRDRDPDTQYF.

The chain recombines TRBV11-3 with TRBJ2-7, with TRBD1 matching over 7 bases. V trimming: 3 bases; J trimming: 6 bases; junction bases outside the gene matches: 5. CDR1 is SGHNT and CDR2 is YENEEA in the germline V gene. The CDR3 has 13 amino acids. CDR3 DNA: TGTGCCAGCAGCTTGAGACAGGGTTTCGAGCAGTACTTC. This translates into CASSLRQGFEQYF.

CDR3 in DNA: TGTGCCAGCAGCTTATCCCTAGCGGGAGACCATGAGCAGTTCTTC. Translated, it gives CASSLSLAGDHEQFF. The chain employs TRBV13 and TRBJ2-1; 10 nucleotides agree with TRBD2. V gave up 2 bases and J gave up 8 bases; unmatched junction bases: 6. This CDR3 contains 15 residues. Per germline, CDR1 PRHDT and CDR2 FYEKMQ (reference sequence).

The chain employs TRBV6-6 and TRBJ2-2; no clear D. V was clipped by 6 bases and J by 7 bases, with 9 bases between them. This CDR3 is 12 amino acids long. From germline, CDR1 is MNHNY and CDR2 SVGAGI (reference sequence). The CDR3 DNA reads TGTGCCAGCAGCCAAAGTGGCGGGGAGCTGTTTTTT. Protein sequence: CASSQSGGELFF.

The J gene is TRBJ2-1, the V gene TRBV6-6; D not certain. With 7 bases removed from V and 0 bases from J, the gap between germline ends came to 13 bases. This CDR3 is 15 amino acids long. Germline values: CDR1 MNHNY, CDR2 SVGAGI (reference sequence). CDR3 sequence (DNA): TGTGCCAGCAACGAGCGAACCAGCTCCTACAATGAGCAGTTCTTC. Its translation: CASNERTSSYNEQFF.

The chain has TRBV27 and TRBJ2-3, with TRBD2 as a possible D gene (5 bases). Germline V gene lookup returns CDR1 MNHEY and CDR2 SMNVEV (reference sequence). The CDR3 loop spans 15 amino acids. V was pared by 3 bases and J by 6 bases, with 16 bases between. CDR3 amino acids: CASSFLASPVDTQYF. For the CDR3, the DNA is TGTGCCAGCAGTTTCCTAGCTTCTCCAGTGGATACGCAGTATTTT.

This clone occurred once. The V gene is TRBV6-1, the J gene TRBJ2-3; D remains unclear. Trimming stripped 11 bases from V and 3 bases from J, with 9 bases between. The germline CDR1 and CDR2 sequences are MNHNS and SASEGT. The CDR3 has 11 amino acids. CDR3 in DNA: TGTGCCGCCCAAGGTACAGATACGCAGTATTTT. Its protein product is CAAQGTDTQYF.

The chain has TRBV7-2 and TRBJ2-6; D gene ambiguous. CDR1 and CDR2 (germline): SGHTA, FQGNSA. V lost 5 bases to trimming and J lost 0 bases, with 11 bases between them. This CDR3 has 16 residues. For the CDR3, the DNA is TGTGCCAGCAGCCTAAACCAGATCTCTGGGGCCAACGTCCTGACTTTC. It yields the protein CASSLNQISGANVLTF.

This clone is a singleton in its sample. The chain joins TRBV7-8 to TRBJ2-7, with 9 bases fitting TRBD2. The CDR3 runs to 18 residues. V shed 8 bases, J shed 0 bases, and the junction held 17 bases outside the gene matches. Germline-derived CDR1 and CDR2 are SGHVS and FQNEAQ. CDR3: CASAPGLAFGGSSYEQYF. As DNA, the CDR3 is TGTGCCAGCGCCCCGGGACTAGCTTTTGGCGGGAGCTCCTACGAGCAGTACTTC.

This chain connects TRBV27 to TRBJ1-3; D is unresolved. Germline-derived CDR1 and CDR2 are MNHEY and SMNVEV (reference sequence). This CDR3 is 13 amino acids long. Deletions cut 2 bases from V and 2 bases from J, with 4 bases between. CDR3 sequence reads: CASSLAAGNTIYF. The CDR3 bases are TGTGCCAGCAGTTTAGCGGCTGGAAACACCATATATTTT.

The chain joins TRBV29-1 to TRBJ2-1; D is perhaps TRBD1 or TRBD2 (5 bases each). The ends were cut back, 1 base at V and 0 bases at J, with 10 bases in the middle. The CDR3 sequence is 15 residues long. CDR1 and CDR2 from the germline V gene are SQVTM and ANQGSEA. The CDR3 DNA reads TGCAGCGTTGAAGTATCAGGGAGCTCCTACAATGAGCAGTTCTTC. Protein product: CSVEVSGSSYNEQFF.

The rearrangement links TRBV7-9 to TRBJ2-2; 11 bases line up with TRBD2. CDR1 and CDR2 (germline): SEHNR, FQNEAQ (reference sequence). V lost 1 base, J lost 5 bases, and 6 bases stayed unmatched. This CDR3 has 17 amino acids. In DNA form, the CDR3 reads TGTGCCAGCAGCTTAGTACTAGCGGGAGTACGGACCGGGGAGCTGTTTTTT. As protein: CASSLVLAGVRTGELFF.

The chain combines TRBV6-5 with TRBJ2-5; a possible D gene is TRBD1 (7 bases). In germline, CDR1 is MNHEY, CDR2 SVGAGI. Trimming removed 5 bases at V and 3 bases at J, with 10 bases between. This CDR3 contains 13 residues. CDR3 sequence: CASSIRGEETQYF. The CDR3 DNA is TGTGCCAGCAGTATCAGGGGGGAAGAGACCCAGTACTTC.

The genes are TRBV10-3 and TRBJ2-1; 11 nucleotides match TRBD2. The germline gives CDR1 ENHRY, CDR2 SYGVKD. This CDR3 has 16 amino acids. The V gene end was trimmed by 6 bases and the J gene end by 5 bases; junction bases not matched to a gene: 9. The CDR3 region is CAISGPIAGGNNEQFF. In DNA, the CDR3 is TGTGCCATCAGCGGTCCGATAGCGGGAGGGAACAATGAGCAGTTCTTC.

There are a few counts of this clone. V gene TRBV7-9 combines with J gene TRBJ2-7; maybe TRBD1 (6 bases). Looked up from germline, CDR1 is SEHNR and CDR2 is FQNEAQ (reference sequence). CDR3 length: 16 residues. Deletions cut 3 bases from V and 5 bases from J, with 20 bases between. This CDR3 is CASSLRENPRDNEQYF. DNA of the CDR3: TGTGCCAGCAGCTTGAGGGAGAATCCTAGGGACAACGAGCAGTACTTC. Looking up the rest from reference TRBV7-9 and TRBJ2-7 gives the full variable domain: DTGVSQNPRHKITKRGQNVTFRCDPISEHNRLYWYRQTLGQGPEFLTYFQNEAQLEKSRLLSDRFSAERPKGSFSTLEIQRTEQGDSAMYLCASSLRENPRDNEQYFGPGTRLTVT.

The CDR3 DNA reads as TGCAGCGTCCGGACAGCAACCTACGAGCAGTACTTC. It yields the protein CSVRTATYEQYF. This chain links TRBV29-1 with TRBJ2-7; TRBD1 might be the D (6 bases). Germline lookup yields CDR1 SQVTM and CDR2 ANQGSEA. This CDR3 contains 12 residues. V was trimmed by 6 bases and J by 2 bases, leaving 11 bases between them.

V usage is TRBV14 and J usage is TRBJ2-7; weak D call: TRBD1 (6 bases). The V end lost 2 bases, the J end lost 4 bases, and 15 bases lay between the germline ends. Per germline, CDR1 SGHDN and CDR2 FVKESK. The CDR3 runs 15 residues. The CDR3: CASSQSDSVRYEQYF. The CDR3 nucleotides are TGTGCCAGCAGCCAATCGGACAGTGTAAGGTACGAGCAGTACTTC.

The chain has TRBV29-1 and TRBJ2-7, with 10 bases aligning to TRBD2. Germline V gene sequence: CDR1 SQVTM, CDR2 ANQGSEA. The CDR3 is 17 amino acids. The ends lost 4 bases at V and 5 bases at J; junction bases unmatched: 17. CDR3 residues: CSVVQGELAGPWDEQYF. CDR3 coding DNA: TGCAGCGTTGTTCAGGGTGAACTAGCGGGACCCTGGGACGAGCAGTACTTC.